A selection of T cell receptor beta chains follows, all from one sample in a study of PD-L1 blockade in urothelial cancer. Here immunoSEQ multiplex PCR was the method, and the copy in TCRdb shows in-frame clones only, minus some. The table includes roughly 50,000 clones, roughly nine tenths detected once. Sample: PBMCs, taken around atezolizumab (anti-PD-L1) treatment. The receptors shown here come from a man in his 60s with urothelial cancer. Both conserved end residues are trimmed from each CDR3. D genes are given only for firm matches. Clone size is not always given. Where it is, it says once, few, many or a class for expanded clones.

v_call | d_call | clone_size | cdr3_aa
TRBV18 | . | once | ASSPPWRGDGYT
TRBV30 | TRBD1 | . | AWSRGGAQGRQPQH
TRBV28 | TRBD2 | few | ASKRRGGTDTQY
TRBV11-3 | . | once | ASTNRQNTGELF
TRBV11-2 | . | . | ASSLDITTPQETQY
TRBV9 | TRBD2 | . | ASSVQAGDNEQF
TRBV5-6 | . | once | ASSLERGIQETQY
TRBV7-2 | TRBD1 | . | ASSLGGQGYVTGELF
TRBV21-1 | . | . | ASSKVTTILAEVNTGELF
TRBV15 | . | . | ATSNRVYGNTIY
TRBV5-4 | TRBD2 | . | ASSPGTSGGSPYNEQF
TRBV7-9 | TRBD1 | . | ASSQGATLNEKLF
TRBV2 | TRBD2 | . | ASKGLAGGQKNIQY
TRBV6-5 | . | once | ASSYIGQNYGYT
TRBV6-1 | . | few | ASSDITGITGGYT
TRBV7-9 | TRBD1 | . | ASSLSIGTVAYEQY
TRBV9 | . | . | ASSAPGEEEYEQY
TRBV21-1 | . | . | ASSPLRQGMRNEQF
TRBV9 | . | . | ASSPGSQLNTEAF
TRBV10-1 | . | . | ASSESGADTQY
TRBV6-5 | TRBD2 | . | ASSRGLESETQY
TRBV6-5 | TRBD1 | . | ASSYSISGTDYGYT
TRBV28 | TRBD1 | . | ASSPKDRGRNQPQH
TRBV6-1 | . | . | ASSEGTHLYGYT
TRBV7-2 | TRBD2 | . | ASGTRGYNEQF
TRBV5-1 | . | . | ASSFGPTDTQY
TRBV5-8 | . | . | ASSYGVYNYGYT
TRBV10-2 | TRBD2 | . | ASRGGVAGRETQY
TRBV28 | TRBD1 | . | ASSHRQGLTYEQY
TRBV28 | . | . | ASKGRGRIEQY
TRBV6-5 | TRBD1 | . | ATRTGSYEQY
TRBV19 | TRBD1 | . | ASSTTGGPQPQH
TRBV7-7 | . | . | ASTPLVGDPGELF
TRBV6-6 | TRBD2 | once | ASNPRTSGVYEQY
TRBV19 | . | few | ASSIGRGNTEAF
TRBV19 | . | . | ASNPLAGSNQPQH
TRBV27 | TRBD1 | . | ASSSNRFGTGESEKLF
TRBV11-1 | TRBD2 | . | ASSFRTSGGQNIQY
TRBV11-2 | TRBD2 | . | ASGTSGGGPYEQY
TRBV30 | . | . | ARGPGGDEQY
TRBV27 | TRBD2 | . | ASSPSTSGGPDTQY
TRBV30 | TRBD1 | once | AWRRTGTAGELF
TRBV7-2 | TRBD1 | . | ASSTMTGSSYEQY
TRBV11-2 | . | . | ASSFSGIYEQY
TRBV11-2 | . | . | ASSQVYRQETQY
TRBV28 | TRBD1 | . | ASRGTAYGYT
TRBV7-6 | . | . | ASSLYPVRMGNTEAF
TRBV11-2 | TRBD1 | . | ASSLSRGSLDTQY
TRBV27 | . | . | ASSPHGTRPLPPGELF
TRBV10-2 | TRBD1 | few | ASSEIGQGKNTGELF
TRBV5-1 | TRBD1 | . | ASSLVGTDREETQY
TRBV19 | TRBD2 | . | ASSIGTSGTGELF